Reported below is one T cell receptor beta chain. Antigen specificity is unknown. As for time point: newly diagnosed, previously untreated cHL patient sample. Researchers report purifying CD4+ T cells from thawed PBMCs by magnetic negative selection. Untreated, newly diagnosed classical Hodgkin lymphoma PBMCs served for comparison. Profiled with immunoSEQ multiplex PCR; TCRdb holds only in-frame clones, not every one. The table lists 20,000 to 25,000 clones, approximately 92% of them singletons. The record originates from a study of PD-1 blockade in classical Hodgkin lymphoma. Findings of the study overall: Relative to healthy donors, newly diagnosed patients reportedly had lower baseline TCR diversity, which was reported as lower still in relapsed/refractory patients. Differences between repertoires have undefined causes, possibly disease activity or prior therapy.

V lost 4 bases, J lost 4 bases, and 18 bases lay in between. Germline CDR1 reads SGHRS; CDR2 reads YFSETQ. This CDR3 has 15 amino acids. The sequenced material came from CD4+ T cells from blood. V usage is TRBV5-1 and J usage is TRBJ2-7; D might be TRBD1 or TRBD2, each matching 8 bases. The clonotype was recovered from a human donor with classical Hodgkin lymphoma. The CDR3 DNA reads TGCGCCAGCAGCCGGGAGGGACAGGTTGAATACGAGCAGTACTTC. Translating it yields CASSREGQVEYEQYF. The variable domain in full, with the rest retrieved from reference TRBV5-1 and TRBJ2-7, is KAGVTQTPRYLIKTRGQQVTLSCSPISGHRSVSWYQQTPGQGLQFLFEYFSETQRNKGNFPGRFSGRQFSNSRSEMNVSTLELGDSALYLCASSREGQVEYEQYFGPGTRLTVT.